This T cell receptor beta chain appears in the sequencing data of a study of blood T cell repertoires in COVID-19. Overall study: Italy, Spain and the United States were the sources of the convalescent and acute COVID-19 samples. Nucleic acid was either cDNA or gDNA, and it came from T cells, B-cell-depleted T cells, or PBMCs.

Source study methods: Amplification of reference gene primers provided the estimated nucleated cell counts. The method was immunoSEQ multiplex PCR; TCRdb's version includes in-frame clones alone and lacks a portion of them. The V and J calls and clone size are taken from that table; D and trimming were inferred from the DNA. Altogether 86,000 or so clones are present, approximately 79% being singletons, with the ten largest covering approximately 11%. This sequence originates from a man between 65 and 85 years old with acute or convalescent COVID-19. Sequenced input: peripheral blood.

The CDR3 sequence: CASSEDRQYGYTF. CDR3 DNA: TGTGCCAGCAGTGAGGACAGGCAGTATGGCTACACCTTC. The genes are TRBV2 and TRBJ1-2; TRBD1 matches at 7 bases. Germline CDR1 SNHLY, CDR2 FYNNEI. The V gene end was trimmed by 3 bases and the J gene end by 5 bases; junction bases not matched to a gene: 3. The CDR3 contains 13 residues.